The 21 T cell receptor beta chains below all came from one sample that was sequenced in a study of blood T cell repertoires in COVID-19 (dated by TCRdb to about 2020). The receptor library was made with the immunoSEQ multiplex PCR assay. Imported from immuneACCESS, the table was reduced by TCRdb to in-frame sequences with V and J called. These copies leave out some clones; in studies compared against another copy, an unresolved V gene accounts for under half, and the cause of the remainder is not known. Counted in this sample were under 150,000 clones; over 75% of them appeared once. The ten largest clones capture roughly 2.9% of the sample. The specimen was PBMCs or T cells enriched from blood (not recorded which). The receptor source for this set is a woman in her fifties or sixties who had recovered from COVID-19.

The table lists this clone with a few counts. This chain uses TRBV4-2 with TRBJ2-7; no clear D. Per the germline V gene, CDR1 is LGHNA and CDR2 is YNFKEQ. The CDR3 spans 14 residues. V was pared by 0 bases and J by 2 bases, with 8 bases between. In DNA, the CDR3 is TGTGCCAGCAGCCAAGATCCACTCCCCTACGAGCAGTACTTC. It encodes CASSQDPLPYEQYF.

The gene calls are TRBV14 and TRBJ1-6; 8 bases map to TRBD1. Germline V lookup: CDR1 SGHDN, CDR2 FVKESK. This CDR3 contains 15 residues. V shed 1 base and J 7 bases; nucleotides not matched to a gene: 3. CDR3 nucleotides: TGTGCCAGCAGCCAAGGACAGGGGAACAATTCACCCCTCCACTTT. Its translation: CASSQGQGNNSPLHF.

The genes are TRBV7-7 and TRBJ2-1, with 14 nucleotides matching TRBD2. Germline trimming cut 4 bases from V and 6 bases from J; bases unmatched to any gene: 2. Germline assignment: CDR1 SSHAT and CDR2 FNYEAQ (reference sequence). This CDR3 comprises 15 residues. The CDR3 DNA reads as TGTGCCAGCAGCTCCGGGACTAGCGGGGGCAATGAGCAGTTCTTC. Translation: CASSSGTSGGNEQFF.

CDR3 nucleotides: TGTGCCAGCAGTTTACTCCCCGGGACTAGCGGGGGGCCAAGCTGGTTGAATGAGCAGTTCTTC. Its translation is CASSLLPGTSGGPSWLNEQFF. The chain uses TRBV27 and TRBJ2-1, with 15 bases identical to TRBD2. Germline lookup yields CDR1 MNHEY and CDR2 SMNVEV (reference sequence). V lost 2 bases, J lost 7 bases, and 18 bases stayed unmatched. The CDR3 is made up of 21 amino acids.

This chain uses TRBV28 with TRBJ2-6; 8 bases are shared with TRBD1. The CDR3 contains 17 residues. Germline CDR1 MDHEN, CDR2 SYDVKM. V lost 2 bases, J lost 2 bases, and 5 bases stayed unmatched. Written as DNA, the CDR3 is TGTGCCAGCAGTTTAGGGTCAGGGGGCGCTGGGGCCAACGTCCTGACTTTC. Translated, it gives CASSLGSGGAGANVLTF.

The chain links TRBV7-3 to TRBJ2-1; TRBD2 is a possible D gene (6 bases). Per the germline V gene, CDR1 is SGHTA and CDR2 is FQGTGA. This CDR3 contains 15 residues. Trimming stripped 3 bases from V and 1 base from J, with 10 bases between. The CDR3 coding sequence is TGTGCCAGCAGCTTGGAGGGAGTATCCTACAATGAGCAGTTCTTC. As protein: CASSLEGVSYNEQFF.

In this sample, this clone turned up many times. V gene TRBV2 combines with J gene TRBJ2-1, with TRBD2 matching 14 bases. V lost 1 base, J lost 13 bases, and 12 bases stayed unmatched. The CDR3 contains 17 residues. Germline values: CDR1 SNHLY, CDR2 FYNNEI. In DNA form, the CDR3 reads TGTGCCAGCAGTGAAGAATTGGGACTAGCGGGAGAACAGGAACAGTTCTTC. Encoded protein: CASSEELGLAGEQEQFF.

The chain carries TRBV2 and TRBJ2-7; perhaps TRBD2 as D (6 bases). V was shortened by 3 bases and J by 0 bases, with 21 bases between the two germline ends. CDR1 is SNHLY and CDR2 is FYNNEI in the germline V gene. The CDR3 has 18 amino acids. The CDR3 loop is CASSERGAGAISSYEQYF. CDR3 DNA sequence: TGTGCCAGCAGTGAGAGGGGAGCGGGCGCAATCAGCTCCTACGAGCAGTACTTC.

The rearrangement uses TRBV13 and TRBJ2-7; TRBD2 aligns across 12 bases. This CDR3 spans 16 amino acids. CDR1 PRHDT and CDR2 FYEKMQ come from the germline V gene (reference sequence). With 5 bases clipped from V and 0 bases from J, the junction kept 5 bases outside the gene matches. The CDR3 region is CASSGRLAGDSYEQYF. CDR3 in DNA: TGTGCCAGCAGCGGACGACTAGCGGGGGACTCCTACGAGCAGTACTTC.

This sequence joins TRBV5-1 and TRBJ2-3; 8 bases are shared with TRBD2. V lost 0 bases to trimming and J lost 4 bases; unmatched junction nucleotides: 7. The germline V gene has CDR1 SGHRS and CDR2 YFSETQ. The CDR3 has 16 residues. CDR3 DNA: TGCGCCAGCAGCTTGGTGCGCGGGGGGTTGTCAGATACGCAGTATTTT. This codes for CASSLVRGGLSDTQYF.

The rearrangement joins TRBV9 to TRBJ2-7; 14 nucleotides agree with TRBD2. V lost 3 bases and J lost 4; bases outside the gene matches: 6. CDR1 SGDLS and CDR2 YYNGEE come from the germline V gene. The CDR3 runs to 16 residues. The CDR3 protein is CASSAGGTSGSYEQYF. CDR3 nucleotides: TGTGCCAGCAGCGCGGGGGGGACTAGCGGGAGTTACGAGCAGTACTTC.

This clone was detected once. The CDR3 loop reads CASSRSGRDYEQYF. The CDR3 DNA sequence: TGTGCCAGCAGCCGATCCGGTCGGGATTACGAGCAGTACTTC. V gene TRBV14 combines with J gene TRBJ2-7; a possible D gene is TRBD2 (5 bases). CDR3 length equals 14 residues. The V end was cut by 4 bases, the J end by 4 bases, with 14 bases between. Germline V gene sequence: CDR1 SGHDN, CDR2 FVKESK.

CDR3 region: CASSAENTGELFF. The CDR3 DNA is TGTGCCAGCAGCGCAGAGAACACCGGGGAGCTGTTTTTT. The J gene is TRBJ2-2, the V gene TRBV9; D unclear. Deletions cut 3 bases from V and 1 base from J, with 4 bases between. The CDR3 loop spans 13 amino acids. The germline V gene encodes CDR1 SGDLS and CDR2 YYNGEE. Using reference TRBV9 and TRBJ2-2 for the parts outside the CDR3, the full variable domain is DSGVTQTPKHLITATGQRVTLRCSPRSGDLSVYWYQQSLDQGLQFLIQYYNGEERAKGNILERFSAQQFPDLHSELNLSSLELGDSALYFCASSAENTGELFFGEGSRLTVL.

Only a few counts were recorded for this clone. The V and J genes are TRBV4-1 and TRBJ2-3, with 8 bases fitting TRBD2. J was trimmed by 2 bases and V by 1 base; bases with no gene match: 11. CDR1 and CDR2 from the germline V gene are MGHRA and YSYEKL. The CDR3 has 18 amino acids. CDR3: CASSQGFTGGGPTDTQYF. The CDR3 DNA reads TGCGCCAGCAGCCAAGGCTTCACGGGAGGGGGTCCCACAGATACGCAGTATTTT.

This chain connects TRBV28 to TRBJ2-7; possible D gene TRBD1, 6 bases. V dropped 5 bases and J dropped 9 bases, with 23 bases sitting between them. This CDR3 is 15 amino acids long. CDR1 and CDR2 from the germline V gene are MDHEN and SYDVKM. CDR3: CASSPGQAPTRGQYF. CDR3 DNA sequence: TGTGCCAGCAGTCCGGGACAAGCTCCGACGAGGGGGCAGTACTTC.

The genes are TRBV15 and TRBJ1-6, with 7 bases aligning to TRBD1. The CDR3 is 15 amino acids. Germline CDR1 is LNHNV and CDR2 is YYDKDF (reference sequence). V gave up 1 base and J gave up 6 bases; unmatched junction bases: 3. The CDR3, as DNA: TGTGCCACCAGCAGAGCGACAGGGTTTAATTCACCCCTCCACTTT. This translates into CATSRATGFNSPLHF.

This clone was recorded once. Here the CDR3 DNA reads TGTGCCAGCAGTTTTCCTCCGGGACAGGGAAAGTCACCCCTCCACTTT. Translating gives CASSFPPGQGKSPLHF. This rearrangement joins TRBV28 to TRBJ1-6; 9 nucleotides agree with TRBD1. Germline V gene lookup returns CDR1 MDHEN and CDR2 SYDVKM. Trimming at V came to 3 bases and at J to 10 bases, leaving 10 bases not matched to a gene. The CDR3 sequence is 16 residues long.

This chain uses TRBV12-3 or TRBV12-4 with TRBJ2-3; no firm D call. The CDR3 runs to 12 residues. The germline V and J ends were trimmed by 2 bases and 4 bases, with 4 bases remaining between them. In DNA form, the CDR3 reads TGTGCCAGCAGTTTATCGTCAGATACGCAGTATTTT. Translated: CASSLSSDTQYF.

This rearrangement joins TRBV11-3 to TRBJ2-7; D is unresolved. The CDR3 is made up of 13 amino acids. With 5 bases removed from V and 0 bases from J, the gap between germline ends came to 8 bases. Germline assignment: CDR1 SGHNT and CDR2 YENEEA. CDR3 in DNA: TGTGCCAGCAGCCCCGGTCCCTCCTACGAGCAGTACTTC. This translates into CASSPGPSYEQYF.

This clone appeared a single time. The chain uses TRBV5-4 and TRBJ1-2, with 10 bases identical to TRBD1. The junction had 12 bases not matched to a gene; V was cut back by 10 bases and J by 6 bases. This CDR3 is built from 14 residues. Germline loops: CDR1 SGHNT, CDR2 YYREEE (reference sequence). This CDR3 is CAVLTGGRGHGYTF. Here the CDR3 DNA reads TGTGCCGTACTGACAGGGGGCCGGGGGCATGGCTACACCTTC.

The chain joins TRBV5-5 to TRBJ2-1; weak D call: TRBD1 (6 bases). The CDR3 totals 14 residues. V lost 0 bases, J lost 5 bases, and 9 bases lay in between. Germline CDR1 is SGHKS and CDR2 is YYEKEE (reference sequence). In nucleotides, the CDR3 is TGTGCCAGCAGCTTGGGGGGGCTCAACAATGAGCAGTTCTTC. Translating it yields CASSLGGLNNEQFF.